The TCR beta chain described here comes from a study of OX40 agonist ivuxolimab in advanced cancers. Across the whole study: Patients were dosed intravenously with ivuxolimab at 0.01 to 10 mg/kg every 2 weeks. Patients with hepatocellular carcinoma, melanoma, renal cell or head and neck cancer made up the dose-escalation patients.

The trim removed 0 bases at V and 2 bases at J, leaving 6 bases unmatched. Per the germline V gene, CDR1 is SGHRS and CDR2 is YFSETQ. CDR3 length equals 16 residues. General observations from the study: The study found among the lowest clonal expansion in partial responders at 0.1-3.0 mg/kg. Expanded clones tended on average to be more numerous among CD8+ T cells than CD4+.

Using immunoSEQ multiplex PCR, the repertoire was profiled, and TCRdb retains in-frame clones only, with some absent. The sample contains 100,000 or so clones, approximately 90% of which appear only once. On this clone: Its antigen is unidentified.

Sequenced material: CD4+ or CD8+ T cells sorted from blood, taken in a trial of the OX40 agonist ivuxolimab. This receptor was obtained from an adult with an advanced solid tumor such as melanoma, head and neck, liver or kidney cancer. This chain uses TRBV5-1 with TRBJ2-3, with 7 bases matching TRBD2. CDR3 residues: CASSLGTSDNTDTQYF. CDR3 DNA: TGCGCCAGCAGCTTGGGAACTAGCGATAACACAGATACGCAGTATTTT.